The present T cell receptor (beta chain) was sequenced within a study of T-cell reconstitution after alpha-beta-depleted transplantation in children listed by TCRdb under 2016. For context, the study as a whole: Using TCR repertoire profiling, the study followed T-cell immune reconstitution in a quantitative way in children after TCRalphabeta/CD19-depleted allogeneic hematopoietic cell transplantation. The full study reports these points: Over subsequent months, a decline in hyperexpanded clone frequencies was noted, and after one year, T-cell counts and TCRbeta diversity were mostly ascribed to newly produced T cells. In some patients, the high TCRbeta diversity seen at day 60 was put down to recipient T cells and intrathymic progenitors that had survived conditioning. Apparently early alphabetaT-cell count recovery about two months after transplant reportedly relied on only several hundred rapidly expanded clones derived from non-depleted graft cells.

This clonotype was counted at least ten times. Which antigen it targets is not known. Base qualities were left out, and no much larger clone turns up one base away. Interpreted using the paper, the treatment or condition label stands for: allogeneic hematopoietic cell transplantation with graft depleted of TCRalphabeta T cells and CD19 B cells. Transplant recipients were children who received TCRalphabeta/CD19-depleted allogeneic hematopoietic cell grafts. The receptor library was made with PCR. Data came from an Illumina HiSeq 2500. TCR libraries were prepared with molecular barcoding, using unique molecular identifiers to normalize TCRbeta repertoire quantification. TCRdb trimmed public reads at Q25 via fastp, called clones via MiXCR and kept in-frame beta chains. CDR3 protein duplicates are merged, each entry listing the most common genes and DNA. This sample comprises more than 300,000 distinct CDR3 sequences, around 15% of them detected only once. Clones ranked in the top ten supply roughly two fifths of the sample.

Source: PBMCs, mostly from graft donor cells, taken 360 days after TCRalphabeta/CD19-depleted stem cell transplant. The receptor's source is a male patient between 2 and 9 years old who had a stem cell transplant for acute lymphoblastic leukemia, so the T cells may come from the graft donor.

The nucleotide sequence reads as follows: TGCAGCGTTGAAGATCCGTTTTGGGGCTCCTACAATGAGCAGTTCTTC. This translates into CSVEDPFWGSYNEQFF. The chain links TRBV29-1 with TRBJ2-1; the D gene is not confidently resolved. Trimming removed 0 bases from V and 0 bases from J, leaving 12 bases between the germline ends. Including cysteine and phenylalanine, the CDR3 has 16 amino acids. Here the CDR3 DNA is all that survives: 48 bases in frame from base 1. Looking up the germline V gene yields CDR1 SQVTM and CDR2 ANQGSEA.